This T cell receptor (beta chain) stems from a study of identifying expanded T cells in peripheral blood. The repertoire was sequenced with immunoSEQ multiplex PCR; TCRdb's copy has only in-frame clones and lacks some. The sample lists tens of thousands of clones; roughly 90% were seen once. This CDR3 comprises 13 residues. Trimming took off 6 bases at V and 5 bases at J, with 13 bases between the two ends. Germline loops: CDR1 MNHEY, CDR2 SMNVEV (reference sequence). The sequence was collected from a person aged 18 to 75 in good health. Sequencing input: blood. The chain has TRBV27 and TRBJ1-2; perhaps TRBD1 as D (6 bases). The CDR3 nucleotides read TGTGCCAGCAGGGGGGGGCGTACTTATGGCTACACCTTC. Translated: CASRGGRTYGYTF.